The next 31 T cell receptor beta chains were all read from a single sample in a study of blood T cell repertoires in COVID-19. Using immunoSEQ multiplex PCR, the repertoire was profiled, and TCRdb retains in-frame clones only, with some absent. The table has tens of thousands of clones, over 85% seen once. The material sequenced was peripheral blood. These TCRs come from a woman of 80 years or more with acute or convalescent COVID-19.

The chain joins TRBV6-6 to TRBJ1-3, with TRBD1 as a possible D gene (5 bases). The germline V gene has CDR1 MNHNY and CDR2 SVGAGI (reference sequence). V lost 6 bases and J lost 0, with 12 bases in between. This CDR3 contains 15 residues. The CDR3 region is CASSLGALSGNTIYF. The CDR3 region has the DNA TGTGCCAGCAGCCTAGGGGCCCTCTCTGGAAACACCATATATTTT.

The V gene is TRBV19, the J gene TRBJ1-4, with D possibly TRBD1 on 5 matching bases. This CDR3 is built from 16 residues. The germline V and J ends were trimmed by 6 bases and 0 bases, with 14 bases remaining between them. Germline V CDR1 and CDR2: LNHDA, SQIVND (reference sequence). Written as DNA, the CDR3 is TGTGCCAGTAGCCCCCGGGGGGGAGCAACTAATGAAAAACTGTTTTTT. Translation: CASSPRGGATNEKLFF.

The chain combines TRBV11-2 with TRBJ2-6; D possibly corresponds to TRBD1 (5 bases). The ends were cut back, 5 bases at V and 0 bases at J, with 8 bases in the middle. Germline V CDR1 and CDR2: SGHAT, FQNNGV. The CDR3 contains 15 residues. Here the CDR3 DNA reads TGTGCCAGCAGCCTCAGGGTCTCTGGGGCCAACGTCCTGACTTTC. Translation gives CASSLRVSGANVLTF.

The gene calls are TRBV29-1 and TRBJ1-2; 9 nucleotides line up with TRBD1. Germline loops: CDR1 SQVTM, CDR2 ANQGSEA. V dropped 6 bases and J dropped 3; count of bases not matched to a gene: 5. The CDR3 contains 13 residues. In nucleotides, the CDR3 is TGCAGCGTCACAGGGGGCGCGGACTATGGCTACACCTTC. Protein: CSVTGGADYGYTF. Combining the CDR3 with reference TRBV29-1 and TRBJ1-2 gives the whole variable domain SAVISQKPSRDICQRGTSLTIQCQVDSQVTMMFWYRQQPGQSLTLIATANQGSEATYESGFVIDKFPISRPNLTFSTLTVSNMSPEDSSIYLCSVTGGADYGYTFGSGTRLTVV.

The chain employs TRBV27 and TRBJ1-2; D remains unclear. CDR1 is MNHEY, CDR2 SMNVEV, per germline (reference sequence). The CDR3 is 13 amino acids. Trimming removed 2 bases from V and 4 bases from J, with 8 bases in between. The CDR3 sequence is CASSLAGTYGYTF. CDR3 in DNA: TGTGCCAGCAGTTTAGCAGGAACCTATGGCTACACCTTC.

This chain uses TRBV2 with TRBJ2-3; the D is unclear. CDR1 is SNHLY and CDR2 is FYNNEI in the germline V gene. Trimming took off 3 bases at V and 2 bases at J, with 9 bases between the two ends. The CDR3 has 14 residues. DNA of the CDR3: TGTGCCAGCAGTGAGTTGCTAATCACAGATACGCAGTATTTT. It codes for CASSELLITDTQYF.

The J gene is TRBJ2-2, the V gene TRBV4-1; D is possibly TRBD1 (5 bases). This CDR3 is built from 13 residues. Looked up from germline, CDR1 is MGHRA and CDR2 is YSYEKL. V lost 3 bases and J lost 7, with 9 bases in between. The DNA of the CDR3 is TGCGCCAGCAGCCACAATCAGGGCGGGGAGCTGTTTTTT. It is translated as CASSHNQGGELFF.

The CDR3 DNA is TGTGCCACCGCGACTGGCTCTGGAAACACCATATATTTT. Translated: CATATGSGNTIYF. V gene TRBV15 combines with J gene TRBJ1-3, with D unclear. The CDR3 has 13 amino acids. CDR1 and CDR2 from the germline V gene are LNHNV and YYDKDF (reference sequence). Trimming took off 8 bases at V and 0 bases at J, with 8 bases between the two ends.

The chain links TRBV4-1 to TRBJ2-3; 10 bases fit TRBD2. Germline-derived CDR1 and CDR2 are MGHRA and YSYEKL. V trimming: 1 base; J trimming: 5 bases; junction bases outside the gene matches: 9. The CDR3 contains 17 residues. The DNA of the CDR3 is TGCGCCAGCAGCCAAGGCGCAGCGGGGGGGCTGAGAGATACGCAGTATTTT. This translates into CASSQGAAGGLRDTQYF.

V and J are TRBV7-9 and TRBJ1-2; no reliable D call. This CDR3 is built from 12 residues. Germline assignment: CDR1 SEHNR and CDR2 FQNEAQ (reference sequence). Trimming removed 4 bases at V and 5 bases at J, with 8 bases between. The CDR3 region is CASSSDTYGYTF. CDR3 DNA: TGTGCCAGCAGCTCAGACACGTATGGCTACACCTTC.

J is TRBJ1-4 and V is TRBV2, with 9 bases lining up with TRBD1. The CDR3 contains 14 residues. Trimming cost V 10 bases and J 6 bases; bases outside gene matches: 9. Per germline, CDR1 SNHLY and CDR2 FYNNEI. DNA of the CDR3: TGTGCCACGGCGCAGACAGGGGGGGATGAAAAACTGTTTTTT. Translated: CATAQTGGDEKLFF.

V is TRBV7-9 and J is TRBJ2-6; tentative D call: TRBD1 (6 bases). The V end was cut by 5 bases, the J end by 0 bases, with 17 bases between. Germline V gene lookup returns CDR1 SEHNR and CDR2 FQNEAQ (reference sequence). This CDR3 is built from 18 residues. This CDR3 reads CASSALQGIISGANVLTF. The CDR3 DNA follows: TGTGCCAGCAGCGCCTTACAGGGTATTATCTCTGGGGCCAACGTCCTGACTTTC.

The V gene is TRBV3-1 (or the pseudogene TRBV3-2), the J gene TRBJ2-6; D unresolved. V gave up 1 base and J gave up 2 bases, with 6 bases separating them. In germline, CDR1 is LGHDT, CDR2 YNNKEL (reference sequence). This CDR3 contains 15 residues. Here the CDR3 DNA reads TGTGCCAGCAGCCAAGTGCCTACTGGGGCCAACGTCCTGACTTTC. Translation: CASSQVPTGANVLTF.

The rearrangement uses TRBV3-1 (or the pseudogene TRBV3-2) and TRBJ2-2, with D possibly matching TRBD2 (7 bases). V shed 0 bases and J shed 6 bases, with 14 bases lying between them. CDR3 length: 16 residues. The germline gives CDR1 LGHDT, CDR2 YNNKEL (reference sequence). CDR3 coding DNA: TGTGCCAGCAGCCAAGACTCGCACGGGGGGCCCGGGGAGCTGTTTTTT. Its translation: CASSQDSHGGPGELFF.

The chain is built from TRBV5-1 and TRBJ2-3; a weak D match, TRBD2 (6 bases). Germline CDR1 reads SGHRS; CDR2 reads YFSETQ. V was pared by 1 base and J by 4 bases, with 19 bases between. The CDR3 is 17 amino acids. CDR3 nucleotides: TGCGCCAGCAGCTTGATGCCCGGGACTTACGGCCCAGATACGCAGTATTTT. This encodes CASSLMPGTYGPDTQYF.

This chain connects TRBV15 to TRBJ1-2, with 8 bases identical to TRBD1. The germline gives CDR1 LNHNV, CDR2 YYDKDF (reference sequence). V dropped 4 bases and J dropped 8; count of bases not matched to a gene: 3. This CDR3 region has 12 residues. CDR3 DNA sequence: TGTGCCACCAGCATTGACAGGGGCGGCTACACCTTC. This translates into CATSIDRGGYTF.

The chain links TRBV28 to TRBJ1-1, with D perhaps TRBD1 (6 bases). CDR3 length: 14 amino acids. Deletions cut 6 bases from V and 1 base from J, with 12 bases between. Germline lookup yields CDR1 MDHEN and CDR2 SYDVKM. CDR3 amino acids: CASRGGYENTEAFF. CDR3 coding DNA: TGTGCCAGCAGAGGGGGATACGAGAACACTGAAGCTTTCTTT.

This clone was found a few times. The rearrangement joins TRBV2 to TRBJ2-5, with TRBD2 identical over 9 bases. The CDR3 extends over 16 amino acids. V dropped 2 bases and J dropped 1; count of bases not matched to a gene: 5. CDR1 is SNHLY, CDR2 FYNNEI, per germline. The CDR3 nucleotides read TGTGCCAGCAGTGAACAGCTAGCGGGGTCCCAAGAGACCCAGTACTTC. The encoded protein is CASSEQLAGSQETQYF.

Only a few counts were recorded for this clone. This chain connects TRBV5-1 to TRBJ1-1; 7 positions match TRBD1. The V gene's germline CDR1 is SGHRS and CDR2 YFSETQ. CDR3 length: 17 residues. V lost 4 bases, J lost 0 bases, and 12 bases stayed unmatched. The CDR3 reads CASSPLSQGQLNTEAFF. CDR3 in DNA: TGCGCCAGCAGCCCCCTCTCACAGGGACAGCTGAACACTGAAGCTTTCTTT.

This rearrangement joins TRBV30 to TRBJ2-6; tentative D call: TRBD2 (6 bases). The CDR3 has 15 residues. Germline lookup yields CDR1 GTSNPN and CDR2 SVGIG (reference sequence). CDR3 nucleotides: TGTGCGGTGGGGGAGGCGGCCTCTGGGGCCAACGTCCTGACTTTC. This encodes CAVGEAASGANVLTF.

This chain connects TRBV20-1 to TRBJ1-1; 10 bases align to TRBD1. V was pared by 5 bases and J by 11 bases, with 5 bases of the junction left unmatched. The germline gives CDR1 DFQATT, CDR2 SNEGSKA (reference sequence). The CDR3 contains 11 residues. This CDR3 reads CSAGTGVYAFF. In nucleotides, the CDR3 is TGCAGTGCTGGGACAGGGGTTTACGCTTTCTTT.

V gene TRBV5-4 combines with J gene TRBJ2-1; 7 bases are shared with TRBD2. The germline V gene encodes CDR1 SGHNT and CDR2 YYREEE (reference sequence). The V and J ends lost 4 bases and 8 bases, in that order; junction bases with no gene match: 3. This CDR3 contains 12 residues. In nucleotides, the CDR3 is TGTGCCAGCAGCATCACTAGCGATGAGCAGTTCTTC. It translates to CASSITSDEQFF.

The chain combines TRBV15 with TRBJ2-3; 9 bases map to TRBD2. The germline gives CDR1 LNHNV, CDR2 YYDKDF (reference sequence). The V gene end was trimmed by 6 bases and the J gene end by 0 bases; junction bases not matched to a gene: 4. This CDR3 spans 15 amino acids. Written as DNA, the CDR3 is TGTGCCACCAGGACTAGCGGAGTTAGCACAGATACGCAGTATTTT. This translates into CATRTSGVSTDTQYF.

The rearrangement joins TRBV5-4 to TRBJ1-2; 7 nucleotides agree with TRBD1. V was clipped by 6 bases and J by 3 bases; unmatched bases: 8. Germline V gene data show CDR1 as SGHNT and CDR2 as YYREEE (reference sequence). This CDR3 is 14 amino acids long. CDR3 region: CASTRQGIDYGYTF. CDR3 bases: TGTGCCAGCACCCGACAGGGCATCGACTATGGCTACACCTTC.

Here the CDR3 reads CASSVQTGKRDEQFF. The CDR3 DNA reads TGTGCCAGCAGCGTACAGACGGGAAAACGGGATGAGCAGTTCTTC. V usage is TRBV7-2 and J usage is TRBJ2-1, with D perhaps matching TRBD2 (5 bases). Trimming stripped 5 bases from V and 8 bases from J, with 19 bases between. The germline V gene has CDR1 SGHTA and CDR2 FQGNSA. CDR3 length equals 15 residues.

The chain combines TRBV5-6 with TRBJ1-5; 7 bases are shared with TRBD1. The germline CDR1 and CDR2 sequences are SGHDT and YYEEEE. This CDR3 spans 17 amino acids. J lost 2 bases, V lost 0 bases, and 8 bases had no gene match. The DNA of the CDR3 is TGTGCCAGCAGCTTGGAACAGGGGCCCGATGGCAATCAGCCCCAGCATTTT. Translated: CASSLEQGPDGNQPQHF.

The rearrangement uses TRBV27 and TRBJ1-4; no reliable D call. The CDR3 has 17 amino acids. Germline-derived CDR1 and CDR2 are MNHEY and SMNVEV (reference sequence). Trimming cost V 4 bases and J 6 bases, with 21 bases left between them. The CDR3 sequence: CASSSAPRRRRDEKLFF. CDR3 DNA: TGTGCCAGCAGTTCCGCTCCGCGCAGGAGGCGGGATGAAAAACTGTTTTTT.

The DNA of the CDR3 is TGTGCCAGCAGCCGCCCCGGTCTAAGCACAGATACGCAGTATTTT. This translates into CASSRPGLSTDTQYF. The chain has TRBV3-1 (or the pseudogene TRBV3-2) and TRBJ2-3, with D unresolved. This CDR3 comprises 15 residues. V gave up 4 bases and J gave up 0 bases, with 11 bases separating them. Germline V gene lookup returns CDR1 LGHDT and CDR2 YNNKEL (reference sequence).

V and J are TRBV20-1 and TRBJ2-1, with TRBD2 matching over 8 bases. The CDR3 consists of 13 residues. Germline loops: CDR1 DFQATT, CDR2 SNEGSKA (reference sequence). The ends lost 3 bases at V and 8 bases at J; junction bases unmatched: 6. CDR3 region: CSASLAGFDEQFF. The DNA for the CDR3 is TGCAGTGCTAGTCTAGCGGGTTTTGATGAGCAGTTCTTC.

The J gene is TRBJ1-1, the V gene TRBV7-8, with D possibly TRBD1 on 5 matching bases. The CDR3 has 15 amino acids. V was cut by 4 bases and J by 1 base, with 13 bases left in between. Germline V gene data show CDR1 as SGHVS and CDR2 as FQNEAQ. CDR3 residues: CASSSPGEKNTEAFF. CDR3 sequence (DNA): TGTGCCAGCAGCTCCCCGGGGGAGAAGAACACTGAAGCTTTCTTT. Together with reference TRBV7-8 and TRBJ1-1, the CDR3 gives the full variable domain: GAGVSQSPRYKVAKRGQDVALRCDPISGHVSLFWYQQALGQGPEFLTYFQNEAQLDKSGLPSDRFFAERPEGSVSTLKIQRTQQEDSAVYLCASSSPGEKNTEAFFGQGTRLTVV.

This clone was seen once. The V call is TRBV5-1, the J call TRBJ2-7, with D uncertain. Trimming took off 4 bases at V and 4 bases at J, with 6 bases between the two ends. The CDR3 has 11 amino acids. The germline CDR1 and CDR2 sequences are SGHRS and YFSETQ. The CDR3 region has the DNA TGCGCCAGCAGCCACAATTACGAGCAGTACTTC. Amino acids: CASSHNYEQYF.